The subject of this entry is one T cell receptor (beta chain). The antigen remains undetermined. This sample is drawn from a study of STAT5B mutations in CD4+ large granular lymphocyte leukemia. Study as a whole: Among healthy donors, a particular HLA allele went with more CDR3 'QG' motifs.

The assay was run at survey level. The data were produced by immunoSEQ multiplex PCR, yet TCRdb's version contains in-frame clones alone and is incomplete. The table includes around 30,000 clones, roughly 74% detected once. Study results and limitations: Less than 30% of private leukemic clonotypes occurred rarely in other patients' non-leukemic repertoires.

Germline V gene data show CDR1 as SGHRS and CDR2 as YFSETQ. V trimming: 4 bases; J trimming: 11 bases; junction bases outside the gene matches: 6. This CDR3 has 13 residues. The sample was CD4+ T cells from blood buffy coats. This TCR was recovered from a human donor in good health. The chain uses TRBV5-1 and TRBJ1-6, with 7 bases aligning to TRBD1. As DNA, the CDR3 is TGCGCCAGCAGCGTGGGACAGTGGACACCCCTCCACTTT. Its protein is CASSVGQWTPLHF.